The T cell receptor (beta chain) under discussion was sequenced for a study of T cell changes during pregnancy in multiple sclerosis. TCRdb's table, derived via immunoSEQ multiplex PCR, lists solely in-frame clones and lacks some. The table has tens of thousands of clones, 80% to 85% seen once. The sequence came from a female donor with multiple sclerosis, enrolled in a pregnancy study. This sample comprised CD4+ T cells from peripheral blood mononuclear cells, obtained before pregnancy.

CDR3 coding DNA: TGTGCCAGCAGCTTAGTTCGAGTAAAAAGCTCCTATAATTCACCCCTCCACTTT. It translates to CASSLVRVKSSYNSPLHF. The gene calls are TRBV7-8 and TRBJ1-6; D not certain. Germline CDR1 SGHVS, CDR2 FQNEAQ. Trimming removed 1 base from V and 0 bases from J, with 13 bases in between. The CDR3 is made up of 18 amino acids.